This TCR beta chain comes out of a study of regulatory T cells in long-lasting Graves disease (dated by TCRdb to the early 2020s). For the wider study: Antithyroid drugs had been taken for less than 3 months by newly diagnosed Graves' disease patients. Persistent Graves' disease patients were compared with newly diagnosed Graves' disease patients by peripheral blood TCR sequencing and RNA sequencing. The study was conducted in China and was registered as a clinical trial. A total of some 33 samples were covered by TCR sequencing, comprising around 13 persistent and around 20 newly diagnosed Graves' disease patients. Overall study outcomes, separate from this receptor: Compared with newly diagnosed patients, patients with persistent Graves' disease had lower TCR Shannon entropy and fewer highly expanded clones, which suggests clonal expansion. The authors noted that the small sample size was a limitation that may lower accuracy. Sequencing and analysis were limited to the TCR beta chain. Peripheral blood alone was examined, since thyroid tissue, which constituted the primary lesion, could not be accessed. Patients with persistent disease shared more public clonotypes (about 2,500) than newly diagnosed patients did (around 1,000). TRBV28, TRBJ1-2 and TRBJ2-5 were preferentially used in persistent disease, while TRBV20-1 and TRBJ2-1 were favored in newly diagnosed disease.

Libraries were built with multiplex PCR. Sequenced on an Illumina HiSeq 4000. To build TCR beta libraries, CDR3 regions were amplified by Arm-PCR using iRepertoire HTBI primers. PCR products were gel purified before sequencing. The paper's data handling went like this. Gene usage analysis of CDR3 amino acid clonotypes used the 50 to 70 TRBV and approximately 13 TRBJ segments found across samples. Filtered high-quality paired reads were merged into contigs using COPE and FqMerger. Contigs were aligned with BLAST to IMGT TRBV, TRBD and TRBJ reference genes, and CDR3 was defined per IMGT. Any clonotype with a frequency above 0.1% was classified as a highly expanded clone. Shannon entropy served as the measure of repertoire diversity, while the Gini coefficient captured V-J evenness. Public clonotypes were defined as clonotypes shared by more than one individual. Using fastp trimming at Q25 and MiXCR clonotype assembly, TCRdb reanalyzed the public sequencing data and kept in-frame beta chains. A single entry per CDR3 protein holds the most common genes and DNA from its merged rows. Clone size and V and J calls follow TCRdb, not the original study. The sample data list 420,000 or so distinct CDR3 sequences, and roughly 15% of these were observed just once. The ten top clones hold about 23% of the sample.

The intended sense of this specimen's time point label: newly diagnosed GD, antithyroid drugs for less than 3 months. For both TCR sequencing and RNA sequencing, RNA was extracted from PBMCs using TRIzol. Graves' disease was diagnosed according to American Thyroid Association guidelines. Patients were recruited from an endocrinology department in Xi'an, China. From each patient, 7.5 to 9.5 milliliters of peripheral blood was collected into an EDTA anticoagulant tube. Ficoll Paque Plus density gradient separation was used to isolate PBMCs, and no further T cell sorting was done. An Agilent 2100 Bioanalyzer and agarose gel were used to check RNA quality, while a NanoDrop 2000 measured RNA concentration. Inclusive of the bounding cysteine and phenylalanine, the CDR3 is 14 residues long. The sequence is cut down to CDR3 DNA, 42 bases in frame from base 1. Between the V and J ends, shortened by 10 bases and 1 base respectively, the junction contains 17 bases. Reading the germline V gene gives CDR1 MNHNS and CDR2 SASEGT.

Only a few counts were recorded for this clonotype. Its antigen is currently not known. It has no much larger one-base neighbor in the sample; base qualities were not kept. These data also featured in a second study, about T cells in Graves' hyperthyroidism and ophthalmopathy. As the second publication notes: Graves' hyperthyroidism was defined as stable when no progression to ophthalmopathy occurred over 18 months of follow-up. Hyperthyroidism patients were aged 18 to 65 years and newly diagnosed, with disease duration of less than 2 months. The study excluded patients with uncontrolled infections, other autoimmune diseases, pregnancy or lactation. Clinical symptoms, serum thyroxine and TRAb, thyroid ultrasound, and orbital computed tomography formed the basis for the diagnoses. For the first round of RT-PCR on the TCR CDR3, the HTBI primer set was used together with the Qiagen OneStep RT-PCR kit. Blood samples also contained most of the expanded thyroid clonotypes (frequency above 0.001), which suggests that blood repertoires may reflect thyroid immune responses. In cross-validation, a model built on a 13 V-J signature told ophthalmopathy apart from stable hyperthyroidism with roughly 87% sensitivity and approximately 81% specificity, and in testing the same model reached 80%/75%. In validation, progression to ophthalmopathy was predicted by the model with around 71% sensitivity and about 72% specificity, a median of around 5.9 months before onset. To identify distinguishing TCR V-J signatures, a discovery cohort of around 100 patients was used, comprising roughly 45 with Graves' ophthalmopathy and around 60 with stable Graves' hyperthyroidism. An independent validation cohort of around 19 hyperthyroidism patients and more than 15 patients who later progressed to ophthalmopathy tested prospective prediction of ophthalmopathy. The 100 discovery patients were randomly split 7:3 into training and test sets. Thyroid tissue and blood T-cell repertoires from about six Graves' hyperthyroidism patients were also compared in the study. Once sampling was done, hyperthyroidism patients were given methimazole at a starting dose of 30 mg daily, whereas ophthalmopathy patients were given high-dose intravenous methylprednisolone. The libraries were constructed in a second round of multiplex PCR and then size-selected and purified. Libraries were sequenced paired-end with 100 bp reads on an Illumina HiSeq2000. SOAPnuke was used to process the raw data, removing reads that contained adapters or uncalled bases, had a mean Phred below 15, or lacked an exact match to the constant primer or identifier. COPE v1.2.5 was used to merge the high-quality paired reads, and each unique nucleotide sequence was defined as a clonotype. MiTCR v1.1 was used to align the clonotypes against IMGT TRBV, TRBD and TRBJ reference segments. The analysis was restricted to V-J combinations with a frequency above 0.0001, which together covered over 99% of the repertoires. The TCS score was defined as the ratio of F50 (clonal expansion) to E x V (chaos), calculated using BLOSUM62-based TCRdist between CDR3 peptides within each V-J. Welch's t-statistics and random forest reduced 500 to 550 V-J features to 13, which were used in a naive Bayes classifier (R e1071). Sample size was not statistically predetermined, and blinding of investigators to group allocation was not performed. The paper describes TCR Vbeta CDR3 sequencing of 120 to 150 peripheral blood samples, made up of fewer than 50 ophthalmopathy patients, around 78 hyperthyroidism patients and some 17 progressor patients.

The receptor was isolated from a woman aged 18 to 35 with Graves disease. Donor details come from another sample of the same person, matched by shared clones. Source: peripheral blood mononuclear cells (PBMCs), taken at new diagnosis, from a patient treated with antithyroid drugs. The sequence is built from TRBV6-1 and TRBJ2-7, and TRBD2 may be the D gene, going by 6 matching bases. The base sequence is TGTGCCACCCAATTCAGTCGGGGGTCCTACGAGCAGTACTTC. Protein translation: CATQFSRGSYEQYF.